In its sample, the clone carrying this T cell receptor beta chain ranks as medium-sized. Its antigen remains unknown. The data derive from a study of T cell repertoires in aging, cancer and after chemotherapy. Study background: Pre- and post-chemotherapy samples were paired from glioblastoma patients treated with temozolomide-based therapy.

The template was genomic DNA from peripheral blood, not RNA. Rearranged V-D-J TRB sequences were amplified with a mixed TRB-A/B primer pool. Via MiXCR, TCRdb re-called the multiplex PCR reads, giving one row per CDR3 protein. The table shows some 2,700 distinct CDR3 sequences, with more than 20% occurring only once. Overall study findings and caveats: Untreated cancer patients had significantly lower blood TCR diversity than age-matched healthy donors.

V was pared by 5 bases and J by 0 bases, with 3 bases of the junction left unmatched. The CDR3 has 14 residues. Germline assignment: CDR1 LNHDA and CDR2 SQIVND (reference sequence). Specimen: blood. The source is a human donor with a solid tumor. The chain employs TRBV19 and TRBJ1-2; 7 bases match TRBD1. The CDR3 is CASSPGTANYGYTF. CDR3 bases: TGTGCCAGTAGTCCCGGGACAGCTAACTATGGCTACACCTTC.